This T cell receptor (beta chain) was captured by sequencing in a study of CD8+ T cells in alopecia areata. Background on the study: Tofacitinib lasted 6 to 18 months, then 6 months off drug.

Regarding treatment: oral pan-JAK inhibitor, 5-10 mg twice daily. It was from alopecia areata patients that lesional scalp punch biopsies and peripheral blood were collected. This clone was counted a single time. No antigen is known for it. Study-wide findings and caveats: Many expanded lesional clones persisted during tofacitinib (in both scalp and blood).

Trimming removed 5 bases from V and 7 bases from J, with 12 bases in between. CDR3 length: 11 residues. Germline CDR1 and CDR2: GTSNPN and SVGIG (reference sequence). RNA was isolated and reverse transcribed to cDNA, the sequencing template. Libraries were prepared by immunoSEQ multiplex PCR; TCRdb keeps only in-frame clonotypes and omits some of them. Here the sample spans 150,000 to 200,000 clones, roughly three fifths being singletons. This sequence originates from a human donor with alopecia areata. This chain connects TRBV30 to TRBJ2-7; D perhaps matches TRBD1 (5 bases). The starting material was CD4+ T cells sorted from blood, obtained between weeks 47 and 50, from a patient treated with tofacitinib. CDR3 amino acids: CAWGRVGEQYF. The CDR3 nucleotides read TGTGCCTGGGGCAGGGTAGGTGAGCAGTACTTC.